This T cell receptor beta chain appears in the sequencing data of a study of blood T cell repertoires in COVID-19. Study as a whole: The origin of the acute and convalescent COVID-19 samples was the United States, Italy and Spain.

The data were produced by immunoSEQ multiplex PCR, yet TCRdb's version contains in-frame clones alone and is incomplete. In the table there are about 84,000 clones, around four fifths of which are singletons. V lost 3 bases and J lost 6, with 5 bases in between. Germline lookup yields CDR1 SQVTM and CDR2 ANQGSEA. The CDR3 is 10 amino acids. About this clone itself: At the DNA level, this CDR3 is encoded by other sequences in the same sample as well.

The V call is TRBV29-1, the J call TRBJ1-2; D gene uncertain. The sequence came from a man older than 75 with active or convalescent COVID-19. The sample comprised peripheral blood. The CDR3 loop is CSVDRDGYTF. CDR3 in DNA: TGCAGCGTTGATCGGGATGGCTACACCTTC.